One and the same sample provided the 30 T cell receptor beta chains below, sequenced in a study of OX40 agonist ivuxolimab in advanced cancers. The method was immunoSEQ multiplex PCR; TCRdb's version includes in-frame clones alone and lacks a portion of them. The table records 40,000 to 60,000 clones, approximately 79% of them present only once. This material consisted of CD4+ or CD8+ T cells sorted from blood, taken in a trial of the OX40 agonist ivuxolimab. These receptors all stem from an adult with an advanced solid tumor such as melanoma, head and neck, liver or kidney cancer.

The chain employs TRBV5-4 and TRBJ2-2, with 7 nucleotides matching TRBD2. Germline lookup yields CDR1 SGHNT and CDR2 YYREEE (reference sequence). Trimming took 1 base from V and 7 from J; bases not matched to a gene: 4. The CDR3 runs to 14 residues. The CDR3 DNA follows: TGTGCCAGCAGCTTGTGGGGGGGTGACGGGGAGCTGTTTTTT. This translates into CASSLWGGDGELFF. Full variable domain (remainder filled in from reference TRBV5-4 and TRBJ2-2): ETGVTQSPTHLIKTRGQQVTLRCSSQSGHNTVSWYQQALGQGPQFIFQYYREEENGRGNFPPRFSGLQFPNYSSELNVNALELDDSALYLCASSLWGGDGELFFGEGSRLTVL.

The sample holds one count of this clone. This chain links TRBV5-1 with TRBJ2-7, with 10 bases aligning to TRBD2. With 2 bases clipped from V and 5 bases from J, the junction kept 7 bases outside the gene matches. The germline V gene encodes CDR1 SGHRS and CDR2 YFSETQ. The CDR3 is 15 amino acids. CDR3 protein: CASSLEPGLANEQYF. The DNA of the CDR3 is TGCGCCAGCAGCTTAGAACCGGGACTAGCGAACGAGCAGTACTTC.

The DNA for the CDR3 is TGTGCCAGCAGTTCGACAGTAATGAACACTGAAGCTTTCTTT. Protein product: CASSSTVMNTEAFF. The chain has TRBV27 and TRBJ1-1; a weak D match, TRBD1 (5 bases). Germline assignment: CDR1 MNHEY and CDR2 SMNVEV (reference sequence). The CDR3 spans 14 residues. Trimming pared 4 bases from V and 0 bases from J, leaving 9 bases between.

V gene TRBV6-5 combines with J gene TRBJ2-1, with 9 bases aligning to TRBD2. CDR1 is MNHEY, CDR2 SVGAGI, per germline. Trimming removed 7 bases from V and 3 bases from J; junction bases left unmatched: 4. There are 14 residues in the CDR3. In nucleotides, the CDR3 is TGTGCCAGCACCACTAGCGGGTTCTACAATGAGCAGTTCTTC. It is translated as CASTTSGFYNEQFF.

The gene calls are TRBV5-4 and TRBJ2-1; a possible D gene is TRBD1 (6 bases). CDR1 is SGHNT, CDR2 YYREEE, per germline (reference sequence). The CDR3 is 12 residues long. V was shortened by 3 bases and J by 9 bases, with 10 bases between the two germline ends. Written as DNA, the CDR3 is TGTGCCAGCAGCTCAGGGGTTACTGAGCAGTTCTTC. Translation gives CASSSGVTEQFF.

This rearrangement joins TRBV27 to TRBJ2-5; D gene uncertain. The J call may be wrong; the DNA end is better matched by TRBJ2-7. This CDR3 contains 13 residues. In germline, CDR1 is MNHEY, CDR2 SMNVEV (reference sequence). The CDR3 coding sequence is TGTGCCAGCAGTTTAAGTATATCCTACGAGCAGTACTTC. Translated, it gives CASSLSISYEQYF.

The chain couples TRBV10-1 to TRBJ2-1; D unclear. There are 13 residues in the CDR3. Trimming removed 0 bases from V and 9 bases from J, with 9 bases in between. CDR1 and CDR2 from the germline V gene are WNHNN and SYGVQD (reference sequence). The CDR3: CASSESPAPEQFF. The DNA of the CDR3 is TGCGCCAGCAGTGAGTCCCCAGCCCCTGAGCAGTTCTTC.

The chain couples TRBV19 to TRBJ1-1; the D gene is possibly TRBD1 (6 bases). V was clipped by 8 bases and J by 0 bases, with 10 bases between them. Per germline, CDR1 LNHDA and CDR2 SQIVND (reference sequence). CDR3 length: 13 residues. CDR3 sequence: CASSRTVNTEAFF. CDR3 DNA sequence: TGTGCCAGTTCACGGACAGTGAACACTGAAGCTTTCTTT.

To note about this clone: Different DNA sequences within this sample yield the same CDR3. The chain joins TRBV19 to TRBJ1-1, with D unresolved. The germline V gene encodes CDR1 LNHDA and CDR2 SQIVND (reference sequence). The CDR3 totals 13 residues. Trimming took off 5 bases at V and 0 bases at J, with 7 bases between the two ends. CDR3 sequence reads: CASSLTVNTEAFF. The CDR3, as DNA: TGTGCCAGTAGTCTAACAGTGAACACTGAAGCTTTCTTT.

This rearrangement joins TRBV5-1 to TRBJ1-6, with 7 bases aligning to TRBD1. The germline V gene encodes CDR1 SGHRS and CDR2 YFSETQ. The ends lost 2 bases at V and 0 bases at J; junction bases unmatched: 2. The CDR3 extends over 16 amino acids. CDR3 region: CASSLQGSSYNSPLHF. CDR3 coding DNA: TGCGCCAGCAGCTTACAGGGGAGCTCCTATAATTCACCCCTCCACTTT.

The V and J genes are TRBV10-3 and TRBJ2-5; 9 nucleotides align to TRBD2. The end of the DNA fits TRBJ2-7 better, so the J call may be wrong. The germline gives CDR1 ENHRY, CDR2 SYGVKD. This CDR3 contains 14 residues. The CDR3 DNA follows: TGTGCCAGTTATAGCGGGAGCCAGGCCTACGAGCAGTACTTC. Its translation: CASYSGSQAYEQYF.

This chain links TRBV9 with TRBJ1-2, with a weak D call TRBD1 (6 bases). Trimming pared 4 bases from V and 6 bases from J, leaving 22 bases between. The CDR3 consists of 16 residues. Germline CDR1 reads SGDLS; CDR2 reads YYNGEE. Written as DNA, the CDR3 is TGTGCCAGCAGCAGGGAGGTGTTTAACAGGGTCGATGGCTACACCTTC. Encoded protein: CASSREVFNRVDGYTF.

Only one count was recorded for this clone. The CDR3 bases are TGTGCCAGCAGCTTAGAGGGCTTTACGGGAGACTCCTACAATGAGCAGTTCTTC. Protein sequence: CASSLEGFTGDSYNEQFF. The V and J genes are TRBV4-2 and TRBJ2-1, with a weak D call TRBD2 (6 bases). This CDR3 is built from 18 residues. CDR1 and CDR2 (germline): LGHNA, YNFKEQ. V was pared by 5 bases and J by 0 bases, with 20 bases between.

This chain connects TRBV6-1 to TRBJ1-1; D is unclear. The CDR3 extends over 13 amino acids. Germline V gives CDR1 MNHNS, CDR2 SASEGT. V gave up 6 bases and J gave up 3 bases, with 11 bases separating them. For the CDR3, the DNA is TGTGCCAGCAGGGCGGACGAATACACTGAAGCTTTCTTT. Protein product: CASRADEYTEAFF.

The rearrangement joins TRBV1 to TRBJ2-1; TRBD2 is the table's D call, not checked against the DNA. TRBV1 is an annotated pseudogene. CDR3 length: 13 amino acids. CDR3 amino acids: CTSSGLAGHEQFF. The CDR3 DNA follows: TGCACCAGCAGTGGGCTAGCGGGACACGAGCAGTTCTTC.

CDR3 DNA: TGTGCCTGGGCGACAGGTGGCGGTGAGCCCCAGCATTTT. Residues: CAWATGGGEPQHF. The V gene is TRBV30, the J gene TRBJ1-5, with D possibly being TRBD1 (6 bases). Germline values: CDR1 GTSNPN, CDR2 SVGIG (reference sequence). CDR3 length: 13 amino acids. Deletions cut 5 bases from V and 8 bases from J, with 16 bases between.

A few counts support this clone. The chain carries TRBV7-2 and TRBJ2-5; no clear D. Germline CDR1 SGHTA, CDR2 FQGNSA. V lost 1 base to trimming and J lost 5 bases, with 11 bases between them. This CDR3 spans 14 amino acids. CDR3 loop: CASSLDRVMETQYF. CDR3 in DNA: TGTGCCAGCAGCTTAGATAGGGTAATGGAGACCCAGTACTTC.

In its sample, this clone was seen once. The chain joins TRBV6-4 to TRBJ2-1; 8 bases fit TRBD2. In germline, CDR1 is MRHNA, CDR2 SNTAGT. The junction had 5 bases not matched to a gene; V was cut back by 5 bases and J by 5 bases. The CDR3 is made up of 14 amino acids. Written as DNA, the CDR3 is TGTGCCAGCAGTCCCGGGACTAGAAACAATGAGCAGTTCTTC. It encodes CASSPGTRNNEQFF.

V usage is TRBV5-6 and J usage is TRBJ2-4; D is possibly TRBD1 (5 bases). The CDR3 runs 15 residues. Trimming left V 1 base short and J 0 bases short, with 8 bases between. CDR1 is SGHDT, CDR2 YYEEEE, per germline. This CDR3 is CASSLLGVAKNIQYF. Here the CDR3 DNA reads TGTGCCAGCAGCTTGCTAGGGGTAGCCAAAAACATTCAGTACTTC.

This clone was observed many times. The rearrangement uses TRBV28 and TRBJ2-7; D is unresolved. The CDR3 totals 16 residues. Germline loops: CDR1 MDHEN, CDR2 SYDVKM. Between the trimmed V and J ends, which lost 8 bases and 1 base, there was a span of 21 bases. CDR3 residues: CASEGSWQEQSYEQYF. The DNA for the CDR3 is TGTGCCAGCGAAGGTTCCTGGCAGGAACAATCCTACGAGCAGTACTTC. The whole variable domain, remainder taken from reference TRBV28 and TRBJ2-7, is DVKVTQSSRYLVKRTGEKVFLECVQDMDHENMFWYRQDPGLGLRLIYFSYDVKMKEKGDIPEGYSVSREKKERFSLILESASTNQTSMYLCASEGSWQEQSYEQYFGPGTRLTVT.

The gene calls are TRBV7-2 and TRBJ2-2; D is uncertain. CDR3 length: 15 residues. Germline V gives CDR1 SGHTA, CDR2 FQGNSA. V was pared by 2 bases and J by 1 base, with 8 bases between. CDR3 amino acids: CASSLFNLNTGELFF. As DNA, the CDR3 is TGTGCCAGCAGCTTATTTAACTTGAACACCGGGGAGCTGTTTTTT.

The CDR3 nucleotides read TGTGCCAGCAGCTCCTGGACTAGCGGGAACGAGCAGTACTTC. Amino acids: CASSSWTSGNEQYF. The chain is built from TRBV11-2 and TRBJ2-7; TRBD2 aligns across 12 bases. Germline CDR1 is SGHAT and CDR2 is FQNNGV. The CDR3 totals 14 residues. Unmatched junction bases numbered 3, after V lost 4 bases and J lost 5 bases.

Worth noting for this clone: An end of the junction differs from the germline gene, which may be a read error. The CDR3 nucleotides read TGCACCAGCAGCCAAGGGACGGAAGATAATTCACCCCTCCACTTT. This gives the protein CTSSQGTEDNSPLHF. V gene TRBV4-3 combines with J gene TRBJ1-6, with D possibly being TRBD1 (5 bases). Germline V gene lookup returns CDR1 LGHNA and CDR2 YSLEER. The CDR3 totals 15 residues.

The chain carries TRBV27 and TRBJ2-2, with 7 positions matching TRBD2. Looked up from germline, CDR1 is MNHEY and CDR2 is SMNVEV (reference sequence). The CDR3 covers 13 residues. V was pared by 6 bases and J by 3 bases, with 1 base of the junction left unmatched. Here the CDR3 DNA reads TGTGCCAGCAGGGGAGGGTACACCGGGGAGCTGTTTTTT. This translates into CASRGGYTGELFF.

The V gene is TRBV19, the J gene TRBJ2-7, with TRBD2 as a possible D gene (6 bases). This CDR3 spans 15 amino acids. CDR1 and CDR2 from the germline V gene are LNHDA and SQIVND (reference sequence). The ends were cut back, 7 bases at V and 5 bases at J, with 21 bases in the middle. The CDR3 sequence: CASTPRRGEAHEQYF. The CDR3 nucleotides read TGTGCCAGTACCCCCAGGAGAGGGGAGGCCCACGAGCAGTACTTC.

This chain uses TRBV28 with TRBJ2-3; D not resolved. This CDR3 has 11 residues. CDR1 is MDHEN and CDR2 is SYDVKM in the germline V gene. V lost 5 bases, J lost 10 bases, and 10 bases lay in between. The chain's CDR3 is CASSTQSPQYF. CDR3 coding DNA: TGTGCCAGCAGTACTCAGAGTCCGCAGTATTTT.

The V call is TRBV7-9, the J call TRBJ2-1, with 12 bases aligning to TRBD2. The CDR3 totals 15 residues. Germline V gene lookup returns CDR1 SEHNR and CDR2 FQNEAQ (reference sequence). V was clipped by 4 bases and J by 7 bases; unmatched bases: 5. The CDR3 loop is CASSYSGLAGNEQFF. CDR3 in DNA: TGTGCCAGCAGCTATAGTGGACTAGCGGGGAATGAGCAGTTCTTC.

The J gene is TRBJ2-7, the V gene TRBV20-1; unclear D gene. The CDR3 is made up of 11 amino acids. The germline CDR1 and CDR2 sequences are DFQATT and SNEGSKA (reference sequence). V lost 5 bases and J 3 bases, leaving 8 bases between the germline ends. The CDR3 coding sequence is TGCAGTGCTTTCCAGGACTACGAGCAGTACTTC. This encodes CSAFQDYEQYF.

By share, this clone counts as medium-sized. The chain combines TRBV19 with TRBJ1-5; D is undetermined. V gave up 3 bases and J gave up 0 bases, with 12 bases separating them. The CDR3 spans 16 residues. Germline V lookup: CDR1 LNHDA, CDR2 SQIVND (reference sequence). CDR3 nucleotide sequence: TGTGCCAGTAGTATTTCGGGCGCTAATAGCAATCAGCCCCAGCATTTT. Translation gives CASSISGANSNQPQHF. The entire variable domain, with the rest obtained from reference TRBV19 and TRBJ1-5, is as follows: DGGITQSPKYLFRKEGQNVTLSCEQNLNHDAMYWYRQDPGQGLRLIYYSQIVNDFQKGDIAEGYSVSREKKESFPLTVTSAQKNPTAFYLCASSISGANSNQPQHFGDGTRLSIL.

A remark on this clone: The same CDR3 is also encoded by other DNA sequences in this sample. This chain's CDR3 is CASSQDSWQLAPEETQYF. The CDR3 nucleotides are TGCGCCAGCAGCCAAGATTCGTGGCAACTGGCTCCTGAAGAGACCCAGTACTTC. The chain has TRBV4-1 and TRBJ2-5; D not resolved. From germline, CDR1 is MGHRA and CDR2 YSYEKL. Trimming pared 0 bases from V and 3 bases from J, leaving 20 bases between. This CDR3 contains 18 residues.